The 8 T cell receptor beta chains below all came from one sample that was sequenced in a study of T-cell memory formation after mild COVID-19 (dated by TCRdb to the early 2020s). Library creation used 5' RACE. The reads were generated on an Illumina NovaSeq 6000. Starting from the raw public reads, TCRdb applied fastp trimming at Q25, assembled clones with MiXCR and retained in-frame beta chains. Each record represents a unique CDR3 protein, reported with the most common genes and DNA among its rows. For this sample the table gives about 310,000 distinct CDR3 sequences, of which roughly a fifth were detected only once. Of the sample, about 21% falls within the top ten clones. Sequenced material: PBMCs or a T cell subset sorted from them (not recorded which). These receptor sequences come from a man younger than 30 who had mild COVID-19 (a few samples of this study predate the infection). The sample titles of this study are shuffled in the database, so cell type and time point are left out; the donor was told from shared clones.

This chain links TRBV29-1 with TRBJ1-1, with unresolved D. Trimming removed 4 bases from V and 5 bases from J, with 14 bases in between. The CDR3 has 13 amino acids. Germline values: CDR1 SQVTM, CDR2 ANQGSEA. The CDR3 loop is CSVAAPLGTEAFF. The DNA of the CDR3 is TGCAGCGTTGCGGCCCCTCTTGGGACTGAAGCTTTCTTT.

The sample holds a few counts of this clonotype. The chain links TRBV2 to TRBJ2-3; D may be TRBD1 (5 bases). The germline CDR1 and CDR2 sequences are SNHLY and FYNNEI. Trimming left V 2 bases short and J 0 bases short, with 15 bases between. CDR3 length: 17 residues. CDR3: CASSEYQGPTSTDTQYF. The CDR3 DNA is TGTGCCAGCAGTGAATATCAGGGTCCGACTAGCACAGATACGCAGTATTTT.

The sample holds a few counts of this clonotype. The chain carries TRBV5-1 and TRBJ2-1, with D perhaps TRBD1 or TRBD2 (5 bases each). Germline values: CDR1 SGHRS, CDR2 YFSETQ. V lost 0 bases, J lost 9 bases, and 19 bases lay in between. The CDR3 has 16 amino acids. The CDR3 reads CASSLAPGPTMSEQFF. The CDR3 nucleotides read TGCGCCAGCAGCTTGGCCCCGGGACCCACCATGAGTGAGCAGTTCTTC. Full variable domain (outside the CDR3, taken from reference TRBV5-1 and TRBJ2-1): KAGVTQTPRYLIKTRGQQVTLSCSPISGHRSVSWYQQTPGQGLQFLFEYFSETQRNKGNFPGRFSGRQFSNSRSEMNVSTLELGDSALYLCASSLAPGPTMSEQFFGPGTRLTVL.

The rearrangement joins TRBV5-6 to TRBJ1-1, with 10 bases matching TRBD1. The germline V gene encodes CDR1 SGHDT and CDR2 YYEEEE. The CDR3 runs to 13 residues. V trimming: 4 bases; J trimming: 11 bases; junction bases outside the gene matches: 8. This CDR3 reads CASSIHRTGGAFF. The CDR3 DNA sequence: TGTGCCAGCAGCATCCACCGGACAGGGGGGGCTTTCTTT.

CDR3: CASRQGAGETQYF. Here the CDR3 DNA reads TGTGCCAGCAGACAGGGCGCCGGGGAGACCCAGTACTTC. The chain couples TRBV25-1 to TRBJ2-5; possible D gene TRBD1, 6 bases. The germline CDR1 and CDR2 sequences are MGHDK and SYGVNS. V was trimmed by 6 bases and J by 5 bases, leaving 13 bases between them. This CDR3 spans 13 amino acids.

This clonotype was seen only a few times. This chain links TRBV6-2 or TRBV6-3 with TRBJ2-5; D perhaps matches TRBD1 (5 bases). This CDR3 region has 15 residues. V shed 8 bases and J shed 2 bases, with 18 bases lying between them. Germline loops: CDR1 MNHEY, CDR2 SVGEGT. The CDR3 reads CASPTRRVHQETQYF. DNA of the CDR3: TGTGCCAGCCCAACCCGCAGGGTACATCAAGAGACCCAGTACTTC.

The table lists this clonotype with a few counts. V gene TRBV27 combines with J gene TRBJ1-2; D is perhaps TRBD1 (5 bases). There are 16 residues in the CDR3. Germline loops: CDR1 MNHEY, CDR2 SMNVEV (reference sequence). Between the trimmed V and J ends, which lost 5 bases and 1 base, there was a span of 17 bases. The CDR3 here is CASSQTGYGGNYGYTF. DNA for the CDR3: TGTGCCAGCAGTCAAACAGGTTACGGGGGTAACTATGGCTACACCTTC.

In this sample, this clonotype turned up a few times. The gene calls are TRBV11-2 and TRBJ2-7; D possibly corresponds to TRBD1 (5 bases). From germline, CDR1 is SGHAT and CDR2 FQNNGV. CDR3 size: 14 residues. The V end was cut by 5 bases, the J end by 4 bases, with 15 bases between. CDR3 residues: CASSAWGHLYEQYV. In nucleotides, the CDR3 is TGTGCCAGCAGCGCCTGGGGCCACTTATACGAGCAGTACGTC.